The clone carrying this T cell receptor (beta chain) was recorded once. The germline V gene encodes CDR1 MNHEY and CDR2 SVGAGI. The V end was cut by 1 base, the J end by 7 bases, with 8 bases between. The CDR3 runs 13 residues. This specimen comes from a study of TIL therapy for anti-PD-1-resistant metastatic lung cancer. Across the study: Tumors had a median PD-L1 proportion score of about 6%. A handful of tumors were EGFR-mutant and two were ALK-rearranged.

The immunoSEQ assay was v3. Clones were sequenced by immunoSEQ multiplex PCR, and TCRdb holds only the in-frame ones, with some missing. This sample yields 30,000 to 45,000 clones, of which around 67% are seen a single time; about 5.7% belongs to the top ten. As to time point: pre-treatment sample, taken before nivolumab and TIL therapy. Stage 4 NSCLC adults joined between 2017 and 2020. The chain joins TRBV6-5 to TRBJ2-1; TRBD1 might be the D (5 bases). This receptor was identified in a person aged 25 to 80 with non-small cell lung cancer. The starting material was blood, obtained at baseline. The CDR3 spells CASSYLGANEQFF. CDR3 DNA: TGTGCCAGCAGTTACTTAGGGGCAAATGAGCAGTTCTTC.